These 7 T cell receptor beta chains were sequenced from one sample in a study of technical replicates of blood from several donors. Clones were read by immunoSEQ multiplex PCR, and TCRdb kept only the in-frame ones, dropping some. The data contain about 80,000 clones, 91% of them singletons. The source material was T cells isolated from PBMCs. All receptors derive from a human donor in good health.

The chain recombines TRBV4-2 with TRBJ2-2; TRBD2 aligns across 10 bases. CDR1 is LGHNA and CDR2 is YNFKEQ in the germline V gene. V dropped 2 bases and J dropped 2; count of bases not matched to a gene: 2. The CDR3 is made up of 16 amino acids. Here the CDR3 reads CASSQLAGVNTGELFF. The CDR3 coding sequence is TGTGCCAGCAGCCAACTAGCGGGAGTTAACACCGGGGAGCTGTTTTTT.

V gene TRBV4-3 combines with J gene TRBJ2-7; 9 bases are a match to TRBD2. The CDR3 loop spans 17 amino acids. Germline values: CDR1 LGHNA, CDR2 YSLEER. After removal of 0 bases from V and 4 bases from J, the junction contained 10 bases not matched to a gene. CDR3 DNA: TGCGCCAGCAGCCAAGATATTCCGGTGACTAGCGGATACGAGCAGTACTTC. Residues: CASSQDIPVTSGYEQYF.

The V and J genes are TRBV4-1 and TRBJ1-1; 8 nucleotides line up with TRBD1. The CDR3 spans 14 residues. Losses at the gene ends were 5 bases for V and 3 bases for J; bases not matched to a gene: 5. Germline values: CDR1 MGHRA, CDR2 YSYEKL. The CDR3 nucleotides are TGCGCCAGCAGCGGACAGGGCGAGGACACTGAAGCTTTCTTT. It is translated as CASSGQGEDTEAFF.

The chain employs TRBV5-6 and TRBJ2-7; TRBD1 might be the D (5 bases). The germline V gene encodes CDR1 SGHDT and CDR2 YYEEEE. CDR3 length: 13 amino acids. Trimming took 2 bases from V and 2 from J, leaving 8 bases between them. As DNA, the CDR3 is TGTGCCAGCAGCTTCTCAGGGCCCTACGAGCAGTACTTC. It specifies CASSFSGPYEQYF. The full variable domain, completed using reference TRBV5-6 and TRBJ2-7, is DAGVTQSPTHLIKTRGQQVTLRCSPKSGHDTVSWYQQALGQGPQFIFQYYEEEERQRGNFPDRFSGHQFPNYSSELNVNALLLGDSALYLCASSFSGPYEQYFGPGTRLTVT.

V is TRBV7-9 and J is TRBJ2-5; no reliable D call. The germline V gene encodes CDR1 SEHNR and CDR2 FQNEAQ (reference sequence). V was cut by 2 bases and J by 6 bases, with 10 bases left in between. CDR3 length: 13 amino acids. Here the CDR3 DNA reads TGTGCCAGCAGCTTATATAGCATGCAGACCCAGTACTTC. Its protein product is CASSLYSMQTQYF.

The J gene is TRBJ1-1, the V gene TRBV27; tentative D call: TRBD1 (6 bases). Germline lookup yields CDR1 MNHEY and CDR2 SMNVEV (reference sequence). The CDR3 extends over 13 amino acids. Between the trimmed V and J ends, which lost 8 bases and 6 bases, there was a span of 16 bases. The CDR3 region is CASGITGRAEAFF. CDR3 in DNA: TGTGCCAGCGGTATTACAGGGAGGGCTGAAGCTTTCTTT.

The chain links TRBV9 to TRBJ2-3; a weak D match, TRBD2 (6 bases). The germline V gene encodes CDR1 SGDLS and CDR2 YYNGEE. V was trimmed by 1 base and J by 2 bases, leaving 14 bases between them. CDR3 length: 16 amino acids. The CDR3 spells CASSVLGGGNTDTQYF. The CDR3 DNA is TGTGCCAGCAGCGTACTCGGTGGCGGGAACACAGATACGCAGTATTTT.